This TCR beta chain was documented in a study of T cell responses to AZD1222 COVID-19 vaccine. In its sample, this clone was seen a few times. Measured with immunoSEQ multiplex PCR; TCRdb has only the in-frame clones, and not every one. The repertoire includes 120,000 to 150,000 clones, roughly 90% of them detected once, and just under 3% sits in the top ten. This CDR3 region has 12 residues. Germline V lookup: CDR1 SGHRS, CDR2 YFSETQ. The V end lost 0 bases, the J end lost 4 bases, and 5 bases lay between the germline ends. This receptor was identified in an adult in good health. The rearrangement uses TRBV5-1 and TRBJ2-7; D is undetermined. The input for sequencing was peripheral blood, taken on day 0 of AZD1222 vaccination. The chain's CDR3 is CASSLGGYEQYF. CDR3 sequence (DNA): TGCGCCAGCAGCTTGGGTGGATACGAGCAGTACTTC.